The clone carrying this TCR beta chain appeared a single time. The CDR3 is made up of 12 amino acids. V was trimmed by 2 bases and J by 3 bases, leaving 5 bases between them. The entry originates in a study of blood T cell repertoires in COVID-19. Study-level information: Donors in the United States, Italy and Spain gave samples during acute or convalescent COVID-19. Sources were T cells, B-cell-depleted T cells, or PBMCs; the material itself was cDNA or gDNA.

In the authors' methods: From reference gene primer amplification, estimates of nucleated cell counts were derived. Only in-frame clones appear in the TCRdb table, and some are missing; sequencing was by immunoSEQ multiplex PCR. V and J calls and clone size are given by that table; D and trimming were obtained from the DNA. The table has over 100,000 clones, more than 75% seen once. The V and J genes are TRBV12-3 or TRBV12-4 and TRBJ2-7; D gene ambiguous. The receptor was isolated from a man in his forties with acute or convalescent COVID-19. Sequences were obtained from peripheral blood. The CDR3 sequence: CASSLPSYEQYF. Here the CDR3 DNA reads TGTGCCAGCAGTTTACCGAGCTACGAGCAGTACTTC.